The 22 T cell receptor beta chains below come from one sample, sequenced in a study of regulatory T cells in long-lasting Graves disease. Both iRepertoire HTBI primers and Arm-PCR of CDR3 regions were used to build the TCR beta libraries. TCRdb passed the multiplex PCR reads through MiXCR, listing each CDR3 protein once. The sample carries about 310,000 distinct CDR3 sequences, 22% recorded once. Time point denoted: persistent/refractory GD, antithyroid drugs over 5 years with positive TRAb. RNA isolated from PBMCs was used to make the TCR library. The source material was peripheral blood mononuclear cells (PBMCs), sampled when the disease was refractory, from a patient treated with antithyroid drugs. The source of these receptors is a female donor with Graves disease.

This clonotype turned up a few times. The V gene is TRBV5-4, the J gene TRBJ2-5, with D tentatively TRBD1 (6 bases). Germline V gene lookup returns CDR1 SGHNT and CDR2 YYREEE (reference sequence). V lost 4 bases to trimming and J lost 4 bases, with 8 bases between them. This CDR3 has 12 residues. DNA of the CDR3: TGTGCCAGCAGCAGAGGGGGAGAGACCCAGTACTTC. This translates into CASSRGGETQYF.

In DNA, the CDR3 is TGTGCCAGCAGTACAGGGTTTAGCAATCAGCCCCAGCATTTT. It encodes CASSTGFSNQPQHF. This rearrangement joins TRBV27 to TRBJ1-5, with D possibly matching TRBD1 (6 bases). The V and J ends lost 5 bases and 0 bases respectively, with 8 bases between them. Germline V lookup: CDR1 MNHEY, CDR2 SMNVEV (reference sequence). The CDR3 covers 14 residues.

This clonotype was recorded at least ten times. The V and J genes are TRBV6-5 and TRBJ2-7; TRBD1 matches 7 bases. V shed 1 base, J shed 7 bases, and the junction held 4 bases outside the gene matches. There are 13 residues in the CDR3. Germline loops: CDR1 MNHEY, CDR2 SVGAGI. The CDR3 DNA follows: TGTGCCAGCAGTTACTTACAGGGGTATGAGCAGTACTTC. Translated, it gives CASSYLQGYEQYF.

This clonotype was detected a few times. CDR3 bases: TGCAGTGCTACCCTCACAGGGGGCTACAATCAGCCCCAGCATTTT. Its translation is CSATLTGGYNQPQHF. The chain combines TRBV20-1 with TRBJ1-5; 9 bases match TRBD1. Germline loops: CDR1 DFQATT, CDR2 SNEGSKA (reference sequence). The CDR3 length is 15 residues. V shed 4 bases and J 3 bases; nucleotides not matched to a gene: 7.

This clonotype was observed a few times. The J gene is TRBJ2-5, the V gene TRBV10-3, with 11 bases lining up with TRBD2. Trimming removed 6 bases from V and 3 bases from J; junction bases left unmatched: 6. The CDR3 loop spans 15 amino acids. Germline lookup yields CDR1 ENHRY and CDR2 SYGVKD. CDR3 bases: TGTGCCATCAGCAAACTAGCGGGAGACGAAGAGACCCAGTACTTC. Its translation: CAISKLAGDEETQYF.

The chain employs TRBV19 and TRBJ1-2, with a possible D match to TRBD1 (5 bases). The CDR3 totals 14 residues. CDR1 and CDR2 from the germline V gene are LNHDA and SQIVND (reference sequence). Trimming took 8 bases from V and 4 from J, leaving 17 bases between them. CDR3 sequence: CASLVRGSSYGYTF. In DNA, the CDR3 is TGTGCCAGTCTCGTCCGGGGCTCCAGCTATGGCTACACCTTC.

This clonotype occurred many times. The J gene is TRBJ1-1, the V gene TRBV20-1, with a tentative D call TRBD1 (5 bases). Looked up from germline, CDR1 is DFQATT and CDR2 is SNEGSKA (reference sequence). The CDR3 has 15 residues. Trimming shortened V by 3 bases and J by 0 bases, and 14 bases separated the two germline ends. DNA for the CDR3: TGCAGTGCTAGTCCGGGGGTGGGAATGAACACTGAAGCTTTCTTT. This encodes CSASPGVGMNTEAFF.

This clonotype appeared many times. The CDR3 region is CASSQTQGLGNQPQHF. CDR3 sequence (DNA): TGTGCCAGCAGTCAGACCCAGGGGCTAGGGAATCAGCCCCAGCATTTT. V is TRBV27 and J is TRBJ1-5, with D maybe TRBD1 (6 bases). Germline V CDR1 and CDR2: MNHEY, SMNVEV (reference sequence). The CDR3 consists of 16 residues. Trimming pared 5 bases from V and 4 bases from J, leaving 18 bases between.

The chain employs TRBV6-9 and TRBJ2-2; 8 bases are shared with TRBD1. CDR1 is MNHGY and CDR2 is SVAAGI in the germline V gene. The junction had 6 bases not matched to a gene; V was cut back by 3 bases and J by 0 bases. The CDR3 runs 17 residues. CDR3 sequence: CASSYRDRPPNTGELFF. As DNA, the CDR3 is TGTGCCAGCAGTTACCGGGACAGGCCCCCGAACACCGGGGAGCTGTTTTTT.

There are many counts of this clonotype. DNA for the CDR3: TGTGCCAGCAGCTCAAGAGGTAGCGGGCTATGTTACTTC. Its translation: CASSSRGSGLCYF. This chain connects TRBV28 to TRBJ2-7, with TRBD2 identical over 7 bases. CDR1 MDHEN and CDR2 SYDVKM come from the germline V gene. With 6 bases clipped from V and 13 bases from J, the junction kept 15 bases outside the gene matches. The CDR3 covers 13 residues.

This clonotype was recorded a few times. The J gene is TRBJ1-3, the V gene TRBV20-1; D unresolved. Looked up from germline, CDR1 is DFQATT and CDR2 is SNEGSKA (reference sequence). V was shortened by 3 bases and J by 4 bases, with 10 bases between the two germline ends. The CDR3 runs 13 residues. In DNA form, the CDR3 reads TGCAGTGCTAGCGCCCAAGTCGGAAACACCATATATTTT. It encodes CSASAQVGNTIYF.

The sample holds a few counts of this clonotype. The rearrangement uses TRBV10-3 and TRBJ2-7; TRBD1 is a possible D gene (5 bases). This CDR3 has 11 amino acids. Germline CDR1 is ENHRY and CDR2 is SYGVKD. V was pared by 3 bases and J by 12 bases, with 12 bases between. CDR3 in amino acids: CAISDGRERYF. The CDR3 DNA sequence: TGTGCCATCAGTGACGGCAGGGAACGGTACTTC.

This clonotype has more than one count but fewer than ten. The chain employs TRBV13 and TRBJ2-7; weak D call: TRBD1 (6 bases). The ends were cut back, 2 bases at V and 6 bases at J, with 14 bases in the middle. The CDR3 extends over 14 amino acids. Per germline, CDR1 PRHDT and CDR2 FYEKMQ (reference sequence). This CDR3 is CASSLSRGSGEQYF. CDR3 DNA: TGTGCCAGCAGCTTATCCAGGGGCTCGGGCGAGCAGTACTTC.

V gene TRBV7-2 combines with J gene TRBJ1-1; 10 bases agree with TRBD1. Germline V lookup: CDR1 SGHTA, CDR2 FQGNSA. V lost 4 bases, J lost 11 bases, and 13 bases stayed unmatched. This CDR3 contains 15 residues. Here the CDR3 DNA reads TGTGCCAGCAGCTCCCAAGGAACCGGGACAGGGGTTGCTTTCTTT. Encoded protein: CASSSQGTGTGVAFF.

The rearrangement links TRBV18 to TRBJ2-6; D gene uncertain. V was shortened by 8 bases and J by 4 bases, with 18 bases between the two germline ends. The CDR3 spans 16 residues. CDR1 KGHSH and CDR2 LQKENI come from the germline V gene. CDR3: CASPINPEFGANVLTF. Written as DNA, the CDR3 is TGTGCCAGCCCCATAAACCCGGAATTCGGGGCCAACGTCCTGACTTTC.

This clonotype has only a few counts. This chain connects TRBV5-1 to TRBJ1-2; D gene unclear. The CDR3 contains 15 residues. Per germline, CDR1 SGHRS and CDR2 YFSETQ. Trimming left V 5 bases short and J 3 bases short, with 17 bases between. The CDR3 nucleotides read TGCGCCAGCAGACCCCTTGGCAGCGACCACTATGGCTACACCTTC. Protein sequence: CASRPLGSDHYGYTF.

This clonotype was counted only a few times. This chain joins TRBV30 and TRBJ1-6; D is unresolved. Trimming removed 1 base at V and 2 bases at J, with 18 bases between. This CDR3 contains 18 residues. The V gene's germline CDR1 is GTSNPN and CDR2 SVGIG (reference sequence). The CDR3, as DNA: TGTGCCTGGAGTGACCTAGTGGGGAAAGGTCCCTATAATTCACCCCTCCACTTT. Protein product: CAWSDLVGKGPYNSPLHF.

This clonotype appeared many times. The CDR3 DNA follows: TGTGCCAGCACCGAGGACAGGGGGCTCCATAATTCACCCCTCCACTTT. It codes for CASTEDRGLHNSPLHF. The gene calls are TRBV6-1 and TRBJ1-6; the match to TRBD1 covers 11 bases. CDR3 length equals 16 residues. V was clipped by 7 bases and J by 5 bases; unmatched bases: 7. The V gene's germline CDR1 is MNHNS and CDR2 SASEGT.

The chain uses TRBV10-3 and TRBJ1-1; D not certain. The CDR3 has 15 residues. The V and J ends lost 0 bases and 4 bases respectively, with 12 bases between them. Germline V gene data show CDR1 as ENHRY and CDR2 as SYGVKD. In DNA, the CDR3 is TGTGCCATCAGTGAGTCGCCGATTCGGGGCACTGAAGCTTTCTTT. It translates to CAISESPIRGTEAFF.

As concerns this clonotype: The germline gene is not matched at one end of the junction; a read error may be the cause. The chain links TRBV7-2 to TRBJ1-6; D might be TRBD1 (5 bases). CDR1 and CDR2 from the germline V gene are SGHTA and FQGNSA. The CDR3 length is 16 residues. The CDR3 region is CASSQRDVSNNLPLHF. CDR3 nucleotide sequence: TGTGCCAGCAGCCAACGGGACGTAAGCAATAATTTACCCCTCCACTTT.

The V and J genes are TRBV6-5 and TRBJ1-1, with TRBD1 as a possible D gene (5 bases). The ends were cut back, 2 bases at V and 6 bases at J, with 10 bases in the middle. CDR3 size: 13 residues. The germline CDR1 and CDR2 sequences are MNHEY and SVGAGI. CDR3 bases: TGTGCCAGCAGTTACCCGGGGGTTCCTGAAGCTTTCTTT. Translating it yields CASSYPGVPEAFF.

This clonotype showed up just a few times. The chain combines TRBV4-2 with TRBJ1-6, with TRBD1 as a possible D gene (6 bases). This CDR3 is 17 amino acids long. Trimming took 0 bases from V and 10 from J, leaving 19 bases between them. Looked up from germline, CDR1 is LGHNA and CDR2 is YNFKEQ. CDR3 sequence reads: CASSQEIGGGRGSPLHF. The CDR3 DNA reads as TGTGCCAGCAGCCAAGAAATTGGAGGGGGGAGAGGGTCACCCCTCCACTTT.